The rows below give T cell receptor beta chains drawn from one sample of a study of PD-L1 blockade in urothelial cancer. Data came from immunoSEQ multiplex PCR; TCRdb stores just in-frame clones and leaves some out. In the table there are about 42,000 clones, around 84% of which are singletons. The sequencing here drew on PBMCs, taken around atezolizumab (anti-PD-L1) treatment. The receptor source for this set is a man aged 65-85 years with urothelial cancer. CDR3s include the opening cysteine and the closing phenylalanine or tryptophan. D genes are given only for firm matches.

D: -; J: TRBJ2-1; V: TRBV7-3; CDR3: CASSFDQDNEQFF
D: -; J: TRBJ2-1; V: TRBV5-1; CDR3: CASTGSYNEQFF
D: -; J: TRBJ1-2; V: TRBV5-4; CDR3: CASSLERESYGYTF
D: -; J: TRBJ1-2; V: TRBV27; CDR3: CASSQQRTAYGYTF
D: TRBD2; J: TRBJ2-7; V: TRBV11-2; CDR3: CASSRPTSGSYHLYEQYF
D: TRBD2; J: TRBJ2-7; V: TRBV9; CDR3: CASSPPGGREQYF
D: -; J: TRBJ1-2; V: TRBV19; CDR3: CASRVSGPSYGYTF
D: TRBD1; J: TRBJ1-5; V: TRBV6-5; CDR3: CASRDRGQPQHF
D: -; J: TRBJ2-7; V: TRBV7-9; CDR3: CASSEGNTGMSEQYF
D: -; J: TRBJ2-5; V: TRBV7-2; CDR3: CASSLAAAGSGETQYF
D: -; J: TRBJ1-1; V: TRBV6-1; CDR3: CASRVRVSPEAFF
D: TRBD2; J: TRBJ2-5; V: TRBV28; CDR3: CASSPSGGAGTETQYF
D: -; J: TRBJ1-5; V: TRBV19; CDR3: CASSILDSRIHSNQPQHF
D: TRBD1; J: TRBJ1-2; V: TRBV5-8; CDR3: CASSRRPQGANYGYTF
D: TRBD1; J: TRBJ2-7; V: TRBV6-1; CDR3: CATRGQSAYEQYF
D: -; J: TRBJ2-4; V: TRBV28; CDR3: CASSPPGLAKNIQYF
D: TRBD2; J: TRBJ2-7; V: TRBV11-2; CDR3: CASSSYASLSGRAIYEQYF
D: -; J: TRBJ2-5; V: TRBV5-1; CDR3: CASSFLSAVTGETQYF
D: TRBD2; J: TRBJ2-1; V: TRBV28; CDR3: CASSFTTGTSGNEQFF